This T cell receptor (beta chain) comes out of a study of CD8+CD57+ T cells in acquired aplastic anemia. Overall study findings and caveats: Between patients and controls, approximately 29 CD8+ CDR3 sequences were found in common.

Genomic DNA, the template, was used for profiling of the TCR beta VDJ and CDR3. TCRdb reprocessed the reads via MiXCR and lists one record per CDR3 protein. Found here are about 180,000 distinct CDR3 sequences, around 48% of them singletons; the top ten hold 0.85% to 1.3%. By flow cytometry, patients selected for sequencing had shown an expansion of CD8+CD57+ cells. Untreated patients provided the blood samples, with no therapy given before sampling. Germline V gives CDR1 LNHNV, CDR2 YYDKDF (reference sequence). The CDR3 extends over 15 amino acids. This clonotype was observed a single time. Its antigen remains unidentified. At one boundary the junction diverges from the germline segment, which might be a read error.

The sequence came from a human donor with aplastic anemia. The chain combines TRBV15 with TRBJ1-1, with D possibly being TRBD1 (5 bases). What was sequenced was sorted CD4+, CD8+, or CD8+CD57+ T cells (not recorded which) from PBMCs. The CDR3 nucleotides are TGTGCCACCGGCAGAGATGAGGGGCTGAACACTGAAGCTTTCTTT. This encodes CATGRDEGLNTEAFF.